A single sample gave rise to the 2 T cell receptor beta chains below, sequenced in a study of regulatory T cells in long-lasting Graves disease. For TCR beta, libraries came from iRepertoire HTBI primers and Arm-PCR of CDR3 regions. TCRdb reanalysed the multiplex PCR reads using MiXCR and keeps one entry per CDR3 protein. The table shows fewer than 550,000 distinct CDR3 sequences, with 15% to 20% occurring only once. Time point here: newly diagnosed GD, antithyroid drugs for less than 3 months. Extracted PBMC RNA gave rise to the TCR library. The sample was also reused in another study, on T cells in Graves' hyperthyroidism and ophthalmopathy.

Sample: peripheral blood mononuclear cells (PBMCs), taken at new diagnosis, from a patient treated with antithyroid drugs. The source of these receptors is a woman aged 18-29 years with Graves disease.

This clonotype has a count of ten or more. This chain connects TRBV7-4 to TRBJ1-5, with D perhaps TRBD1 (5 bases). Trimming took 5 bases from V and 5 from J, leaving 16 bases between them. The germline gives CDR1 SGHVT, CDR2 SQSDAQ. This CDR3 region has 15 residues. CDR3 sequence: CASSPGGDGHQPQHF. CDR3 sequence (DNA): TGTGCCAGCAGCCCGGGGGGGGACGGACATCAGCCCCAGCATTTT. Full variable domain (outside the CDR3, taken from reference TRBV7-4 and TRBJ1-5): GAGVSQSPRYKVAKRGRDVALRCDSISGHVTLYWYRQTLGQGSEVLTYSQSDAQRDKSGRPSGRFSAERPERSVSTLKIQRTEQGDSAVYLCASSPGGDGHQPQHFGDGTRLSIL.

The table lists this clonotype with many counts. The chain combines TRBV14 with TRBJ2-3; a weak D match, TRBD1 (6 bases). Germline V gene sequence: CDR1 SGHDN, CDR2 FVKESK. The length of the CDR3 is 16 residues. Trimming took 3 bases from V and 1 from J, leaving 14 bases between them. The CDR3 DNA is TGTGCCAGCAGCCAGGGAATCAACAGGGGCACAGATACGCAGTATTTT. Protein product: CASSQGINRGTDTQYF. Filled out from reference TRBV14 and TRBJ2-3, the complete variable domain reads EAGVTQFPSHSVIEKGQTVTLRCDPISGHDNLYWYRRVMGKEIKFLLHFVKESKQDESGMPNNRFLAERTGGTYSTLKVQPAELEDSGVYFCASSQGINRGTDTQYFGPGTRLTVL.